The 9 T cell receptor beta chains given below trace back to one sample, sequenced in a study of OX40 agonist ivuxolimab in advanced cancers. Clones were sequenced by immunoSEQ multiplex PCR, and TCRdb holds only the in-frame ones, with some missing. The table shows approximately 81,000 clones, with 88% occurring only once. The material sequenced was CD4+ or CD8+ T cells sorted from blood, taken in a trial of the OX40 agonist ivuxolimab. The receptors come from an adult with an advanced solid tumor such as melanoma, head and neck, liver or kidney cancer.

The chain uses TRBV10-3 and TRBJ2-7; TRBD2 aligns across 8 bases. Trimming at V came to 4 bases and at J to 7 bases, leaving 3 bases not matched to a gene. The CDR3 sequence is 12 residues long. Germline assignment: CDR1 ENHRY and CDR2 SYGVKD. Written as DNA, the CDR3 is TGTGCCATCAGTGCAGCGGGGGTTGAGCAGTACTTC. Translating it yields CAISAAGVEQYF.

This chain connects TRBV6-5 to TRBJ1-5, with D unclear. The CDR3 is made up of 13 amino acids. V lost 6 bases and J lost 7, with 13 bases in between. Germline CDR1 reads MNHEY; CDR2 reads SVGAGI. The CDR3 is CASSLGPTQPQHF. Written as DNA, the CDR3 is TGTGCCAGCAGCTTGGGCCCGACGCAGCCCCAGCATTTT.

This clone appeared a single time. The chain has TRBV11-2 and TRBJ1-5; D not certain. The germline V gene encodes CDR1 SGHAT and CDR2 FQNNGV. V lost 3 bases, J lost 0 bases, and 6 bases lay in between. The CDR3 is 14 amino acids. CDR3 protein: CASSFSSSNQPQHF. The CDR3 DNA sequence: TGTGCCAGCAGCTTCTCGAGTAGCAATCAGCCCCAGCATTTT.

The chain joins TRBV2 to TRBJ1-3; 9 bases are shared with TRBD1. The V gene's germline CDR1 is SNHLY and CDR2 FYNNEI. V was pared by 3 bases and J by 0 bases, with 3 bases of the junction left unmatched. The CDR3 has 16 residues. For the CDR3, the DNA is TGTGCCAGCAGTGAGGGACAGGGCAACTCTGGAAACACCATATATTTT. It codes for CASSEGQGNSGNTIYF.

This chain connects TRBV4-3 to TRBJ1-2; D gene unclear. CDR1 is LGHNA, CDR2 YSLEER, per germline. Trimming stripped 2 bases from V and 5 bases from J, with 6 bases between. The CDR3 runs to 12 residues. The CDR3 coding sequence is TGCGCCAGCAGCCAAAATGCGTATGGCTACACCTTC. Its protein is CASSQNAYGYTF.

V and J are TRBV6-5 and TRBJ1-2; 8 positions agree with TRBD1. This CDR3 contains 12 residues. Germline V CDR1 and CDR2: MNHEY, SVGAGI. After removal of 7 bases from V and 7 bases from J, the junction contained 5 bases not matched to a gene. This CDR3 is CASNQGAGGYTF. DNA for the CDR3: TGTGCCAGCAATCAGGGGGCGGGTGGCTACACCTTC.

The genes are TRBV14 and TRBJ2-1; tentative D call: TRBD2 (6 bases). CDR1 and CDR2 (germline): SGHDN, FVKESK. Trimming left V 6 bases short and J 0 bases short, with 9 bases between. This CDR3 contains 14 residues. The CDR3 coding sequence is TGTGCCAGCAGGGGGACTTACTCCTACAATGAGCAGTTCTTC. Residues: CASRGTYSYNEQFF.

J is TRBJ2-1 and V is TRBV19; D remains ambiguous. The V gene lost 3 bases and the J gene lost 4 bases, with 10 bases spanning the gap. The CDR3 totals 14 residues. CDR1 is LNHDA and CDR2 is SQIVND in the germline V gene (reference sequence). The CDR3 region has the DNA TGTGCCAGTAGTATTCTGGACCAGTACAATGAGCAGTTCTTC. Amino acids: CASSILDQYNEQFF.

The chain has TRBV19 and TRBJ1-2, with 11 nucleotides matching TRBD1. CDR3 size: 14 residues. The ends lost 6 bases at V and 0 bases at J; junction bases unmatched: 0. CDR1 is LNHDA and CDR2 is SQIVND in the germline V gene (reference sequence). In DNA form, the CDR3 reads TGTGCCAGTAGGGGACAGGGGGCTAACTATGGCTACACCTTC. It is translated as CASRGQGANYGYTF.